The 3 T cell receptor beta chains presented below share a single source sample, sequenced in a study of CD8+CD57+ T cells in acquired aplastic anemia. Patients who underwent sequencing had shown CD8+CD57+ cell expansion by flow cytometry. The template for TCR beta VDJ and CDR3 sequence profiling was genomic DNA. TCRdb called the reads again in MiXCR, with one record for every CDR3 protein. This table has some 170,000 distinct CDR3 sequences, around half appearing once. What was sequenced was sorted CD4+, CD8+, or CD8+CD57+ T cells (not recorded which) from PBMCs. The receptors shown here come from a human donor with aplastic anemia.

With regard to this clonotype: One base away lies a much larger clone, so this may be a sequencing read error. The rearrangement links TRBV6-2 or TRBV6-3 to TRBJ1-1; the D is unclear. The CDR3 is made up of 14 amino acids. CDR1 is MNHEY, CDR2 SVGEGT, per germline. Trimming cost V 8 bases and J 7 bases, with 20 bases left between them. Here the CDR3 reads CASPLSGSRSEAFF. Here the CDR3 DNA reads TGTGCCAGCCCCCTGTCGGGGTCTCGAAGTGAAGCTTTCTTT.

This clonotype has only one observation. This chain connects TRBV15 to TRBJ1-2; unclear D gene. Deletions cut 0 bases from V and 12 bases from J, with 14 bases between. This CDR3 contains 13 residues. Germline V gene data show CDR1 as LNHNV and CDR2 as YYDKDF (reference sequence). CDR3 coding DNA: TGTGCCACCAGCAGAGATGTGGTCTCTGGAAACACCTTC. It encodes CATSRDVVSGNTF.

The table lists this clonotype with many counts. CDR3: CASRELETQYF. The DNA for the CDR3 is TGTGCCAGCAGAGAATTGGAGACCCAGTACTTC. The chain has TRBV2 and TRBJ2-5; D is unresolved. Germline CDR1 is SNHLY and CDR2 is FYNNEI. The CDR3 covers 11 residues. Deletions cut 6 bases from V and 5 bases from J, with 7 bases between. The variable domain in full, completed from reference TRBV2 and TRBJ2-5, reads EPEVTQTPSHQVTQMGQEVILRCVPISNHLYFYWYRQILGQKVEFLVSFYNNEISEKSEIFDDQFSVERPDGSNFTLKIRSTKLEDSAMYFCASRELETQYFGPGTRLLVL.